The rows below give T cell receptor beta chains drawn from one sample of a study of naive and memory T cell subsets. A single record per CDR3 protein comes from TCRdb applying MiXCR to the UMI-ligation and nested PCR reads. Among 120,000 to 150,000 distinct CDR3 sequences listed, about 20% were seen once. The sequenced sample was naive CD8+ T cells from blood. These receptors all come from a human donor in good health. The CDR3 runs from the conserved cysteine through the conserved F or W. A D gene is named only where the DNA matches it firmly. Clone size is given for some rows only: seen once, a few or many times, or a class if the clone is expanded.

NA | TRBJ2-3 | TRBV28 | NA | TGTGCCAGCAGACGCCCCCAGGGACCTAGCACAGATACGCAGTATTTT | CASRRPQGPSTDTQYF
NA | TRBJ2-2 | TRBV6-5 | NA | TGTGCCAGCAGTTACCCCTTAACAGGAACCACCGGGGAGCTGTTTTTT | CASSYPLTGTTGELFF
NA | TRBJ2-3 | TRBV28 | NA | TGTGCCAGCAGTTTATTCCAGGGAGGAGATACGCAGTATTTT | CASSLFQGGDTQYF
NA | TRBJ2-1 | TRBV19 | NA | TGTGCCAGTAGTATCGGGACATACTACAATGAGCAGTTCTTC | CASSIGTYYNEQFF
TRBD1 | TRBJ2-1 | TRBV4-2 | NA | TGTGCCAGCAGCCAAGATGGACAGGCCCTCTACAATGAGCAGTTCTTC | CASSQDGQALYNEQFF
NA | TRBJ2-7 | TRBV5-4 | NA | TGTGCCAGCAGCTTGGCTGTGAACTACGAGCAGTACTTC | CASSLAVNYEQYF
NA | TRBJ1-2 | TRBV12-3/TRBV12-4 | NA | TGTGCCAGCACCCTCTCCCCCTCAGGGTATTTCGCTGGCTACACCTTC | CASTLSPSGYFAGYTF
TRBD2 | TRBJ2-1 | TRBV20-1 | NA | TGCAGTGCTAGAGATTGGCTAGCGGGGAACTTCAATGAGCAGTTCTTC | CSARDWLAGNFNEQFF
NA | TRBJ1-1 | TRBV13 | few | TGTGCCAGCAGCTTCAGGTCTAACACTGAAGCTTTCTTT | CASSFRSNTEAFF
NA | TRBJ2-1 | TRBV29-1 | once | TGCAGCGTTCTTCAGGTGGTTTTGGATGAGCAGTTCTTC | CSVLQVVLDEQFF
NA | TRBJ1-6 | TRBV7-2 | NA | TGTGCCAGCAGTTCGACTAACCCCGGGAGTTTTAATTCACCCCTCCACTTT | CASSSTNPGSFNSPLHF
TRBD2 | TRBJ2-7 | TRBV7-6 | many | TGTGCCAGCAGCTTAGAGATTAGCGGGGGCTACGAGCAGTACTTC | CASSLEISGGYEQYF
TRBD1 | TRBJ2-1 | TRBV11-3 | few | TGTGCCAGCAGCGCCCGGGGACAGGGGAGGGATGAGCAGTTCTTC | CASSARGQGRDEQFF
TRBD2 | TRBJ2-1 | TRBV29-1 | NA | TGCAGCTCCCGGGGGGGCATCTACAATGAGCAGTTCTTC | CSSRGGIYNEQFF
NA | TRBJ1-1 | TRBV5-5 | few | TGTGCCAGCAGATATGCCCAGCAGAGAATGAACACTGAAGCTTTCTTT | CASRYAQQRMNTEAFF
TRBD2 | TRBJ2-7 | TRBV5-1 | few | TGCGCCAGCAGCTTGTGGTCGCGGGAGGGCGAGTACGAGCAGTACTTC | CASSLWSREGEYEQYF
NA | TRBJ1-5 | TRBV27 | NA | TGTGCCAGCAGTTTGGGGGGGACGGAGCCCCAGCATTTT | CASSLGGTEPQHF
TRBD2 | TRBJ2-1 | TRBV4-3 | few | TGCGCCAGCAGCGCAAGGACTAGCGGAACGAGGAATGAGCAGTTCTTC | CASSARTSGTRNEQFF
TRBD2 | TRBJ2-7 | TRBV29-1 | few | TGCAGCGTTGAAGAACCGACTAGCGGGGTCTACGAGCAGTACTTC | CSVEEPTSGVYEQYF
NA | TRBJ1-2 | TRBV3-1 | NA | TGTGCCAGCAGCCCCGACGGGAGTCGAAGCTATGGCTACACCTTC | CASSPDGSRSYGYTF
NA | TRBJ1-6 | TRBV21-1 | few | TGTGCCAGCAGCAAAGCGAGAGAAAAAAGGTTTCGCTCCTATAATTCACCCCTCCACTTT | CASSKAREKRFRSYNSPLHF
TRBD1 | TRBJ1-5 | TRBV27 | many | TGTGCCAGCAGCACAGGGGGTAATCAGCCCCAGCATTTT | CASSTGGNQPQHF
NA | TRBJ2-3 | TRBV20-1 | NA | TGCAGTGCCCAGACGCTAGAGTTCACAGATACGCAGTATTTT | CSAQTLEFTDTQYF